This TCR beta chain was identified in a study of beta chain features in type 1 diabetes. Whole-study findings and limits: More deletions and fewer insertions at VDJ junctions were found in patients with type 1 diabetes. TCRB CDR3 length was moderately but significantly reduced in all four CD4+ subsets of Type 1 diabetes patients. For patients, the naive, central memory and Treg TCRB repertoires appeared more alike than for healthy donors.

This clone turned up a few times. Its antigen remains unknown. Of the isolated RNA, all was reverse transcribed, and so the sequenced material was expressed TCRB transcripts. It was found that naive, central memory and regulatory T cell samples averaged about 3.4 million reads. Generated by immunoSEQ multiplex PCR, the TCRdb table keeps only in-frame clones and is missing some. The sample includes just over 600,000 clones, 15% of them seen just once. Germline CDR1 SNHLY, CDR2 FYNNEI. CDR3 length: 12 amino acids. With V trimmed by 3 bases and J by 10 bases, 0 bases remained unmatched. The sequenced sample consisted of naive CD4+ T cells from blood. This TCR derives from a man in his late teens or twenties in good health. The chain uses TRBV2 and TRBJ2-1; TRBD2 aligns across 10 bases. The CDR3 loop reads CASSEGLAEQFF. The CDR3 DNA reads TGTGCCAGCAGTGAGGGACTAGCGGAGCAGTTCTTC.